This is a list of T cell receptor beta chains from one sample in a study of blood T cell repertoires in COVID-19. The protocol was immunoSEQ multiplex PCR, while the TCRdb copy is restricted to in-frame clones and leaves out a portion. The sample has more than 95,000 clones; about 90% are singletons. Sequencing used peripheral blood. These receptors were collected from a man aged 45-65 years with COVID-19, enrolled during active disease. CDR3s include the opening cysteine and the closing phenylalanine or tryptophan. The D gene is left open where the match is weak. For some rows the clone size is stated as once, few or many, or as a class when expanded; others skip it.

d_call	clone_size	v_call	j_call	cdr3_aa	cdr3_nt
.	.	TRBV7-9	TRBJ2-7	CASSFWSTDEQYF	TGTGCCAGCAGCTTTTGGTCTACCGACGAGCAGTACTTC
.	.	TRBV3-1/TRBV3-2	TRBJ2-5	CASSQVPPTGEETQYF	TGTGCCAGCAGCCAAGTCCCACCGACAGGTGAAGAGACCCAGTACTTC
TRBD2	.	TRBV11-3	TRBJ2-7	CASSSGLANEQYF	TGTGCCAGCAGCTCTGGACTAGCGAACGAGCAGTACTTC
TRBD2	.	TRBV4-2	TRBJ2-1	CASSQESSLAGMDNEQFF	TGTGCCAGCAGCCAAGAAAGTAGCCTAGCGGGGATGGACAATGAGCAGTTCTTC
TRBD2	.	TRBV5-1	TRBJ2-3	CASTKSLPGRDTDTQYF	TGCGCCAGCACCAAAAGTTTACCCGGGAGGGACACAGATACGCAGTATTTT
.	.	TRBV28	TRBJ1-4	CASSLPTGNNEKLFF	TGTGCCAGCAGTTTACCAACGGGGAACAATGAAAAACTGTTTTTT
.	.	TRBV7-2	TRBJ2-6	CASSLPTGSTGANVLTF	TGTGCCAGCAGCCTACCTACAGGGTCCACTGGGGCCAACGTCCTGACTTTC
.	.	TRBV20-1	TRBJ1-4	CSASRGPSGEKLFF	TGCAGTGCTAGTCGCGGGCCCTCGGGTGAAAAACTGTTTTTT
.	.	TRBV19	TRBJ1-2	CASSPSTGSYGYTF	TGTGCCAGTAGTCCCTCGACGGGAAGCTATGGCTACACCTTC
TRBD2	.	TRBV9	TRBJ2-2	CASSVVGSGRAGELFF	TGTGCCAGCAGCGTAGTCGGTAGCGGGAGGGCCGGGGAGCTGTTTTTT
.	.	TRBV27	TRBJ1-6	CASSTTTNSPLHF	TGTGCCAGCAGTACGACAACGAATTCACCCCTCCACTTT
TRBD2	.	TRBV2	TRBJ2-5	CARRLAGGETQYF	TGTGCCAGACGACTAGCGGGAGGGGAGACCCAGTACTTC
.	.	TRBV7-9	TRBJ1-2	CASSLVGSGGYTF	TGTGCCAGCAGCTTAGTTGGGTCAGGCGGCTACACCTTC
TRBD2	few	TRBV2	TRBJ2-7	CASRDSLAGVAYEQYF	TGTGCCAGCAGGGACTCACTAGCGGGAGTTGCCTACGAGCAGTACTTC
.	.	TRBV19	TRBJ2-5	CASSRGETQYF	TGTGCCAGTAGTCGGGGGGAGACCCAGTACTTC
.	.	TRBV6-2/TRBV6-3	TRBJ1-1	CASSYSEGTEAFF	TGTGCCAGCAGTTACTCGGAGGGAACTGAAGCTTTCTTT
.	.	TRBV28	TRBJ1-2	CASSFTGNYGYTF	TGTGCCAGCAGTTTCACAGGGAACTATGGCTACACCTTC
.	.	TRBV11-2	TRBJ2-1	CASSPSPVVNEQFF	TGTGCCAGCAGCCCAAGTCCGGTAGTCAATGAGCAGTTCTTC
.	.	TRBV5-4	TRBJ1-4	CASSLGREDEKLFF	TGTGCCAGCAGCTTGGGCAGGGAGGATGAAAAACTGTTTTTT
TRBD2	.	TRBV7-3	TRBJ2-1	CASSPVAGSSYNEQFF	TGTGCCAGCAGCCCTGTAGCGGGAAGCTCCTACAATGAGCAGTTCTTC
TRBD2	.	TRBV7-8	TRBJ2-1	CASSSSGRRVNEQFF	TGTGCCAGCAGCTCCAGCGGGAGGAGGGTCAATGAGCAGTTCTTC
TRBD2	.	TRBV7-8	TRBJ2-1	CASSLGGRGNNEQFF	TGTGCCAGCAGCTTAGGCGGGAGAGGAAACAATGAGCAGTTCTTC
.	.	TRBV29-1	TRBJ2-5	CSVGGETQYF	TGCAGCGTTGGAGGAGAGACCCAGTACTTC
TRBD1	.	TRBV5-1	TRBJ2-2	CASSLVADRATGELFF	TGCGCCAGCAGCTTGGTGGCAGACAGGGCAACCGGGGAGCTGTTTTTT
TRBD1	.	TRBV5-1	TRBJ2-5	CASSLVQGAIQETQYF	TGCGCCAGCAGCTTGGTCCAGGGGGCCATACAAGAGACCCAGTACTTC
TRBD2	.	TRBV7-9	TRBJ2-2	CASSLATSATGELFF	TGTGCCAGCAGCTTAGCGACTAGCGCCACCGGGGAGCTGTTTTTT
TRBD1	few	TRBV4-1	TRBJ1-5	CASSQGETGGYQPQHF	TGCGCCAGCAGCCAAGGTGAGACAGGGGGCTACCAGCCCCAGCATTTT